The entry that follows covers one T cell receptor beta chain sequence. Antigen specificity is unknown. The sample is drawn from a study of cytomegalovirus exposure and HLA in healthy donors. The wider study: Genetic ancestry analysis placed over 75% of the 300 to 400 donors that were genotyped in the Caucasian-associated cluster.

Study-wide findings and caveats: Whilst most TCR sequences proved rare, a subset of public TCRs occurred across many donors. As a later analysis revealed, the rate of TCR association differed by HLA locus, with DRB1 most and HLA-C fewest.

The CDR3 length is 14 residues. Germline V gene sequence: CDR1 KGHSH, CDR2 LQKENI. After removal of 4 bases from V and 5 bases from J, the junction contained 5 bases not matched to a gene. PCR primers comprised 60 Vbeta and 13 Jbeta primers. Assay used: immunoSEQ multiplex PCR; TCRdb lists only in-frame clones, some missing. This sample has over 95,000 clones, with over 65% found just once. The receptor comes from a female donor in good health and CMV-seronegative. This chain connects TRBV18 to TRBJ1-1; 9 bases agree with TRBD1. Sequencing was performed on PBMCs. CDR3 loop: CASSLRTGETEAFF. In nucleotides, the CDR3 is TGTGCCAGCTCACTACGGACAGGGGAGACTGAAGCTTTCTTT.